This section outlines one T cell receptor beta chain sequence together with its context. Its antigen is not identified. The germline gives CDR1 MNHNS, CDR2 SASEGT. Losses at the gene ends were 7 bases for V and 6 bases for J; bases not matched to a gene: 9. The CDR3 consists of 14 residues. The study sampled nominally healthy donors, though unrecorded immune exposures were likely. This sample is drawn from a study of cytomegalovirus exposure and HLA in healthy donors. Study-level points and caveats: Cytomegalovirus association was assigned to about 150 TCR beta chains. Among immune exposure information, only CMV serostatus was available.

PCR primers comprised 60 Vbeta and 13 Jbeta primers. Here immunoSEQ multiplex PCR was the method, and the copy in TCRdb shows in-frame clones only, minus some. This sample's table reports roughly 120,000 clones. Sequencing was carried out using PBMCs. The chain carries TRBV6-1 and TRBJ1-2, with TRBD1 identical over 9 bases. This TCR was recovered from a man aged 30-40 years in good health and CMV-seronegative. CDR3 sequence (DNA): TGTGCCAGCATCGACGGACAGGGGCGGAATGGCTACACCTTC. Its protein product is CASIDGQGRNGYTF.